This entry is about one T cell receptor (beta chain). Its antigen has not been determined. Per-nucleotide qualities are absent, and no much larger clonotype sits a single base away. The library was produced with 5' RACE. The data were produced on an Illumina HiSeq 2500. The second PCR ran for about 6 to 11 cycles and used a J-beta primer mix along with a sample-barcoded 5' primer. A unique molecular identifier was introduced onto each TCR beta cDNA molecule by a template-switch 5' adaptor carrying 12 random nucleotides. At least 2.5 million CDR3-containing paired-end reads were obtained from each sample. First-strand cDNA synthesis was performed from all RNA using the Mint cDNA synthesis kit, with priming by a TRBC-specific oligonucleotide. All cDNA was treated with uracil-DNA glycosylase and then went through a first 18-cycle PCR with the universal primers M1SS and BC2_uni_R. In the original analysis: For normalization, 1 million high-quality reads, each with a distinct molecular identifier, were randomly selected from each sample. Reads with shared molecular identifiers were discarded instead of being binned into consensus sequences. MiTCR, set to a Q25 quality threshold and the strictest error-elimination algorithm, was used for CDR3 identification, clonotype clustering and error correction. Lower-bound total TCR beta diversity was estimated with a nonparametric unseen species model using Euler transformation. The raw public data were reprocessed by TCRdb itself: fastp quality trimming at Q25, MiXCR clonotype calling, in-frame beta chains only. Under each unique CDR3 protein, matching rows form one entry showing the most common genes and DNA. None of the V and J calls come from the authors' own analysis; TCRdb made them. For this sample there are around 990,000 distinct CDR3 sequences; almost 25% appear just once. The top ten clonotypes cover approximately 0.7% of the sample.

This entry belongs to a study of blood T cells in healthy people across ages (dated by TCRdb to 2015 to 2017). Background for the entire study: In model experiments, roughly one uniquely barcoded TCR beta cDNA molecule per two T cells was captured by template switching. The study measured age-related changes in TCR beta repertoire diversity using deep sequencing normalized with unique cDNA molecular identifiers. Donors were grouped into four age groups: young (average approximately 15 years), middle-aged (around 39), aged (around 62) and long-lived (approximately 81). The study analyzed two additional independent replicas of 1 million unique cDNA reads from the same blood draw for two donors, one aged 18 to 29 and one aged 80 or older. Broad study findings and their caveats: Compared with the aged group, the long-lived group had more naive CD4+ T cells, fewer expanded clones and increased TCR diversity, suggesting age selection. Estimates of total diversity based on one million sequenced T cells were regarded as lower bounds and as underestimates. Since profiling was done on bulk unsorted PBMCs, naive and antigen-experienced compartments could not be conclusively compared. Observed TCR beta diversity correlated strongly with the percentage of naive T cells measured by flow cytometry. As age increased, observed TCR beta diversity per million T cells dropped in a roughly linear way, and a significant reduction was already evident by age 40. Because donor CMV infection status was unknown, age-related changes in expanded clonotypes were potentially confounded.

Trimming removed 2 bases from V and 2 bases from J; the gene matches leave 12 bases unexplained. According to the germline V gene (reference sequence), CDR1 reads MNHEY and CDR2 reads SMNVEV. The CDR3 runs 18 residues from the cysteine to the phenylalanine. The entry retains the CDR3 DNA only, 54 bases that are in frame from base 1. The 39 donors, aged roughly 6 to 95 years, were systemically healthy Caucasian individuals from Russia. Around 9.7 milliliters of peripheral blood were collected from each donor into EDTA-treated Vacutainer tubes. Ficoll-Paque density-gradient centrifugation was used to isolate PBMCs, with at least 6.5 million per sample. Trizol reagent was used to extract total RNA from the PBMCs, yielding at least 5 micrograms per sample. Naive CD45RAhigh/CD27high T cell percentages were measured by flow cytometry on a PBMC aliquot from every donor. The same specimen was also included in a second study, on T cells of mothers and their children. According to the second study: The donors were nine systemically healthy Caucasian individuals, made up of three mothers and their six children. cDNA synthesis consumed the entire amount of extracted RNA, loaded at about 1.6 ug RNA in each 15 ul reaction. Sample barcodes and 2-4 random nucleotides were added via the M1S primer in the second PCR. More than 8 million TCR beta CDR3 reads were obtained from each mother, and 2.5 million to 3.5 million reads were obtained from each child. TCR recombination output is similarly shaped by thymic selection in related and unrelated pairs, with a minor effect exerted by inherited differences. Normalized repertoire overlap was always found to be slightly, but never significantly, higher in related mother-child pairs than in unrelated mother-child pairs. Persistent microchimeric T cell clones were not detected, at a sensitivity of approximately 100 clones per million clonotypes. The study used deep NGS to compare TCR beta repertoires of mothers and children, seeking features distinguishing related mother-child pairs from unrelated individuals. Mothers averaged roughly 40 +/- 4 years of age and children averaged about 12 +/- 4 years. After adapter ligation was performed with NEBNext reagents, the libraries were sequenced on an Illumina HiSeq 2000 with 100+100 nt paired-end reads. Mother and child libraries were prepared a month apart and sequenced in separate runs to prevent cross-contamination. Each donor had between roughly 500,000 and 2,100,000 distinct TCR beta clonotypes identified. Naive TCR beta clonotypes were estimated from low-frequency clonotypes matched to each donor's FACS-determined naive share, without sorting.

The sequenced sample consisted of blood. This receptor chain uses TRBV27 and TRBJ2-1; TRBD2 aligns with 7 central bases. The sequence was obtained from a girl under 10 years old in good health. The nucleotide sequence is TGTGCCAGCAGTTTACGCCCCGCGGCGGGAGTACCCTACAATGAGCAGTTCTTC. Translation gives CASSLRPAAGVPYNEQFF.